The 27 T cell receptor beta chains given below trace back to one sample, sequenced in a study of blood T cell repertoires in COVID-19. Some clones are missing from TCRdb's copy, which holds only in-frame ones; the method was immunoSEQ multiplex PCR. The sample records some 58,000 clones, around 93% being singletons. Sequenced: peripheral blood. The receptors shown here come from a man aged 45-60 years with active COVID-19.

The chain links TRBV6-5 to TRBJ2-7, with 9 bases fitting TRBD2. The CDR3 sequence is 16 residues long. Trimming removed 0 bases from V and 3 bases from J; junction bases left unmatched: 6. The germline gives CDR1 MNHEY, CDR2 SVGAGI. This CDR3 is CASSYSRLAESYEQYF. The DNA for the CDR3 is TGTGCCAGCAGTTACTCCCGACTAGCGGAAAGCTACGAGCAGTACTTC.

The V gene is TRBV20-1, the J gene TRBJ2-2; D may be TRBD1 (5 bases). Germline-derived CDR1 and CDR2 are DFQATT and SNEGSKA (reference sequence). V was shortened by 3 bases and J by 0 bases, with 20 bases between the two germline ends. This CDR3 spans 18 amino acids. CDR3 protein: CSASRRQGLLTNTGELFF. The DNA for the CDR3 is TGCAGTGCTAGTCGCCGCCAGGGCCTATTAACGAACACCGGGGAGCTGTTTTTT.

V gene TRBV24-1 combines with J gene TRBJ2-3, with TRBD1 matching over 9 bases. Germline values: CDR1 KGHDR, CDR2 SFDVKD. V lost 4 bases, J lost 2 bases, and 6 bases stayed unmatched. This CDR3 contains 16 residues. CDR3 loop: CATSDSGTGNTDTQYF. CDR3 sequence (DNA): TGTGCCACCAGTGACTCCGGGACAGGGAACACAGATACGCAGTATTTT.

V gene TRBV18 combines with J gene TRBJ1-1; D is ambiguous. V gave up 0 bases and J gave up 0 bases, with 2 bases separating them. This CDR3 contains 13 residues. The germline V gene has CDR1 KGHSH and CDR2 LQKENI. This CDR3 reads CASSPPMNTEAFF. The DNA for the CDR3 is TGTGCCAGCTCACCACCCATGAACACTGAAGCTTTCTTT.

The table lists this clone with a count of one. V gene TRBV6-1 combines with J gene TRBJ2-3; 8 nucleotides line up with TRBD2. Germline assignment: CDR1 MNHNS and CDR2 SASEGT. V lost 4 bases to trimming and J lost 2 bases; unmatched junction nucleotides: 8. The CDR3 has 16 amino acids. The CDR3 is CASSGPPGGFTDTQYF. Here the CDR3 DNA reads TGTGCCAGCAGTGGCCCCCCGGGGGGGTTCACAGATACGCAGTATTTT.

This clone was counted a single time. This sequence joins TRBV5-1 and TRBJ2-3; maybe TRBD1 (6 bases). CDR3 length: 13 residues. The V end lost 2 bases, the J end lost 4 bases, and 8 bases lay between the germline ends. The germline V gene encodes CDR1 SGHRS and CDR2 YFSETQ. This CDR3 reads CASSLQGPDTQYF. CDR3 sequence (DNA): TGCGCCAGCAGCTTACAGGGCCCAGATACGCAGTATTTT.

As DNA, the CDR3 is TGTGCCAGCAGTTCTGGGGGCTTCGACTATGGCTACACCTTC. It translates to CASSSGGFDYGYTF. V gene TRBV28 combines with J gene TRBJ1-2; maybe TRBD1 (6 bases). This CDR3 has 14 amino acids. Trimming shortened V by 4 bases and J by 3 bases, and 12 bases separated the two germline ends. The germline gives CDR1 MDHEN, CDR2 SYDVKM.

The genes are TRBV9 and TRBJ2-2; 10 bases are a match to TRBD1. CDR1 is SGDLS, CDR2 YYNGEE, per germline. CDR3 length: 17 residues. The V gene end was trimmed by 4 bases and the J gene end by 2 bases; junction bases not matched to a gene: 8. In DNA form, the CDR3 reads TGTGCCAGCAGCCGAAGGGACAGGGGATTTAACACCGGGGAGCTGTTTTTT. It yields the protein CASSRRDRGFNTGELFF.

Only a few counts were recorded for this clone. The rearrangement joins TRBV27 to TRBJ2-7; 11 bases align to TRBD2. This CDR3 spans 15 amino acids. V lost 6 bases, J lost 1 base, and 5 bases stayed unmatched. Germline CDR1 is MNHEY and CDR2 is SMNVEV (reference sequence). The CDR3 DNA follows: TGTGCCAGCAGCCTGACTAGCGGGACTTCCTACGAGCAGTACTTC. This codes for CASSLTSGTSYEQYF.

The chain joins TRBV5-4 to TRBJ2-1, with 11 nucleotides matching TRBD2. Germline V lookup: CDR1 SGHNT, CDR2 YYREEE (reference sequence). J gave up 7 bases and V 4 bases, and 7 bases lay outside the gene matches. The CDR3 length is 15 residues. The CDR3: CASSPGLAGLNEQFF. The CDR3 DNA reads as TGTGCCAGCAGCCCTGGACTAGCGGGTCTAAATGAGCAGTTCTTC.

This chain connects TRBV7-8 to TRBJ2-1; perhaps TRBD1 as D (7 bases). The CDR3 totals 16 residues. Trimming pared 5 bases from V and 3 bases from J, leaving 17 bases between. From germline, CDR1 is SGHVS and CDR2 FQNEAQ. The CDR3 here is CASSAAGQPRYNEQFF. The DNA for the CDR3 is TGTGCCAGCAGCGCGGCGGGACAGCCTCGCTACAATGAGCAGTTCTTC.

DNA for the CDR3: TGTGCCAGCAGCGCCTCGACAGAGAACACTGAAGCTTTCTTT. Protein: CASSASTENTEAFF. The rearrangement joins TRBV11-2 to TRBJ1-1, with TRBD1 as a possible D gene (5 bases). Germline V CDR1 and CDR2: SGHAT, FQNNGV. V gave up 5 bases and J gave up 1 base, with 11 bases separating them. The CDR3 spans 14 residues.

V gene TRBV2 combines with J gene TRBJ2-4; tentative D call: TRBD1 (5 bases). The germline gives CDR1 SNHLY, CDR2 FYNNEI. The CDR3 length is 16 residues. V was trimmed by 1 base and J by 0 bases, leaving 10 bases between them. CDR3 nucleotides: TGTGCCAGCAGTGAAGAACAGGTCCTAGCCAAAAACATTCAGTACTTC. Encoded protein: CASSEEQVLAKNIQYF. The entire variable domain, with the rest obtained from reference TRBV2 and TRBJ2-4, is as follows: EPEVTQTPSHQVTQMGQEVILRCVPISNHLYFYWYRQILGQKVEFLVSFYNNEISEKSEIFDDQFSVERPDGSNFTLKIRSTKLEDSAMYFCASSEEQVLAKNIQYFGAGTRLSVL.

V gene TRBV9 combines with J gene TRBJ2-3, with 9 bases lining up with TRBD1. CDR1 and CDR2 from the germline V gene are SGDLS and YYNGEE. The CDR3 totals 15 residues. Germline trimming cut 3 bases from V and 2 bases from J; bases unmatched to any gene: 4. The CDR3 DNA follows: TGTGCCAGCAGCGCGGGGACAGGGTACACAGATACGCAGTATTTT. Its protein is CASSAGTGYTDTQYF.

The chain joins TRBV2 to TRBJ2-7, with 10 nucleotides matching TRBD1. The CDR3 runs 14 residues. Germline V lookup: CDR1 SNHLY, CDR2 FYNNEI. The V segment lost 6 bases and the J segment 6 bases; nucleotides outside the gene matches: 8. Here the CDR3 reads CASSDRTGGGEQYF. The CDR3 region has the DNA TGTGCCAGCAGCGACAGGACAGGGGGGGGCGAGCAGTACTTC.

This chain links TRBV19 with TRBJ2-1, with TRBD2 identical over 12 bases. The germline V gene encodes CDR1 LNHDA and CDR2 SQIVND (reference sequence). This CDR3 is built from 16 residues. The trim removed 5 bases at V and 9 bases at J, leaving 11 bases unmatched. Here the CDR3 DNA reads TGTGCCAGTAGTCCAGCCGGGACTAGCGGGTCCTCTGAGCAGTTCTTC. It encodes CASSPAGTSGSSEQFF.

The genes are TRBV3-1 (or the pseudogene TRBV3-2) and TRBJ2-1; 12 bases are a match to TRBD2. The trim removed 5 bases at V and 8 bases at J, leaving 13 bases unmatched. CDR1 is LGHDT and CDR2 is YNNKEL in the germline V gene (reference sequence). The CDR3 runs 17 residues. The DNA of the CDR3 is TGTGCCAGCAGCTCCTACTTTGGACTAGCGGGATTACATGAGCAGTTCTTC. Protein: CASSSYFGLAGLHEQFF.

V gene TRBV9 combines with J gene TRBJ2-1; 11 positions agree with TRBD1. J was trimmed by 8 bases and V by 0 bases; bases with no gene match: 4. CDR3 length: 15 amino acids. Germline V gene lookup returns CDR1 SGDLS and CDR2 YYNGEE. This CDR3 is CASSVVDRGLYEQFF. The CDR3 nucleotides read TGTGCCAGCAGCGTAGTGGACAGGGGGCTGTATGAGCAGTTCTTC.

This rearrangement joins TRBV5-1 to TRBJ1-1; D gene uncertain. This CDR3 has 14 residues. Per germline, CDR1 SGHRS and CDR2 YFSETQ. V was trimmed by 0 bases and J by 1 base, leaving 7 bases between them. The CDR3 region has the DNA TGCGCCAGCAGCTTGGATAGAGCGAACACTGAAGCTTTCTTT. The encoded protein is CASSLDRANTEAFF.

The DNA of the CDR3 is TGCGCCAGCAGCTTAACAGGGGGGATTGGGGCCAACGTCCTGACTTTC. Its protein product is CASSLTGGIGANVLTF. V usage is TRBV5-1 and J usage is TRBJ2-6; 8 nucleotides align to TRBD1. Looked up from germline, CDR1 is SGHRS and CDR2 is YFSETQ. The CDR3 sequence is 16 residues long. V was pared by 2 bases and J by 3 bases, with 4 bases of the junction left unmatched. The full variable domain, rest sourced from reference TRBV5-1 and TRBJ2-6, is KAGVTQTPRYLIKTRGQQVTLSCSPISGHRSVSWYQQTPGQGLQFLFEYFSETQRNKGNFPGRFSGRQFSNSRSEMNVSTLELGDSALYLCASSLTGGIGANVLTFGAGSRLTVL.

The chain carries TRBV7-2 and TRBJ1-2; 8 nucleotides match TRBD1. Per the germline V gene, CDR1 is SGHTA and CDR2 is FQGNSA. This CDR3 is 15 amino acids long. V dropped 5 bases and J dropped 2; count of bases not matched to a gene: 7. CDR3 bases: TGTGCCAGCAGCAATGGACAGGGCTACAACTATGGCTACACCTTC. Its protein is CASSNGQGYNYGYTF.

The chain is built from TRBV19 and TRBJ2-1; 8 positions agree with TRBD1. J gave up 7 bases and V 4 bases, and 9 bases lay outside the gene matches. The CDR3 has 15 residues. The V gene's germline CDR1 is LNHDA and CDR2 SQIVND (reference sequence). The CDR3 here is CASSTTGGGWNEQFF. CDR3 sequence (DNA): TGTGCCAGTAGTACCACAGGGGGAGGATGGAATGAGCAGTTCTTC.

In DNA, the CDR3 is TGTGCCAGCACCCTTTCCGGTGATAGCAATCAGCCCCAGCATTTT. Translation gives CASTLSGDSNQPQHF. The genes are TRBV27 and TRBJ1-5; no definite D call. Between the trimmed V and J ends, which lost 7 bases and 0 bases, there was a span of 13 bases. This CDR3 has 15 amino acids. The germline V gene has CDR1 MNHEY and CDR2 SMNVEV (reference sequence).

This sequence joins TRBV6-5 and TRBJ2-1; 13 nucleotides match TRBD2. This CDR3 spans 15 amino acids. Trimming took 6 bases from V and 4 from J; bases not matched to a gene: 3. CDR1 MNHEY and CDR2 SVGAGI come from the germline V gene. The CDR3 is CASSRTSGRYNEQFF. DNA of the CDR3: TGTGCCAGCAGCCGGACTAGCGGGAGATACAATGAGCAGTTCTTC.

The chain combines TRBV7-3 with TRBJ2-5; 12 nucleotides agree with TRBD2. The trim removed 6 bases at V and 3 bases at J, leaving 8 bases unmatched. The CDR3 has 16 residues. Germline assignment: CDR1 SGHTA and CDR2 FQGTGA. Here the CDR3 reads CASSQTGLAGKETQYF. In DNA, the CDR3 is TGTGCCAGCAGTCAAACAGGACTAGCGGGAAAAGAGACCCAGTACTTC.

The V and J genes are TRBV24-1 and TRBJ1-5; 12 nucleotides match TRBD1. The CDR3 has 15 residues. Germline assignment: CDR1 KGHDR and CDR2 SFDVKD. V shed 7 bases and J 4 bases; nucleotides not matched to a gene: 4. The CDR3 region has the DNA TGTGCCACCAGCGGGACAGGGGGCCCAAATCAGCCCCAGCATTTT. This sequence encodes CATSGTGGPNQPQHF.

The rearrangement links TRBV5-1 to TRBJ2-5; no clear D gene. V gave up 0 bases and J gave up 1 base, with 7 bases separating them. The germline V gene has CDR1 SGHRS and CDR2 YFSETQ. CDR3 length equals 14 residues. The CDR3 sequence is CASSLGSGQETQYF. The CDR3 nucleotides are TGCGCCAGCAGCTTGGGGTCAGGCCAAGAGACCCAGTACTTC. Full variable domain (missing parts from reference TRBV5-1 and TRBJ2-5): KAGVTQTPRYLIKTRGQQVTLSCSPISGHRSVSWYQQTPGQGLQFLFEYFSETQRNKGNFPGRFSGRQFSNSRSEMNVSTLELGDSALYLCASSLGSGQETQYFGPGTRLLVL.